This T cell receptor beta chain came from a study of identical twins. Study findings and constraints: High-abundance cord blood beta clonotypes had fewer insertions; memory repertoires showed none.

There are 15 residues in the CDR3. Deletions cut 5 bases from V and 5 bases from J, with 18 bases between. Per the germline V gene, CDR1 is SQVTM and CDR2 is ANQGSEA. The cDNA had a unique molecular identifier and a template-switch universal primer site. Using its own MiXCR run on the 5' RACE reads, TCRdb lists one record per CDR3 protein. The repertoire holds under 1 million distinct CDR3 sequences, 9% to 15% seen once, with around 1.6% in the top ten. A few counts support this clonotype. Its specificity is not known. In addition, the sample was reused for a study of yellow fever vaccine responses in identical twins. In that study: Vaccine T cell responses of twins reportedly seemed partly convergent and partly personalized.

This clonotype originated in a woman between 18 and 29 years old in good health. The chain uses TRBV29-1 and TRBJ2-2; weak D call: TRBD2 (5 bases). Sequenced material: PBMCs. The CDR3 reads CSVQPGWSETGELFF. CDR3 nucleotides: TGCAGCGTTCAACCGGGATGGTCAGAGACCGGGGAGCTGTTTTTT.